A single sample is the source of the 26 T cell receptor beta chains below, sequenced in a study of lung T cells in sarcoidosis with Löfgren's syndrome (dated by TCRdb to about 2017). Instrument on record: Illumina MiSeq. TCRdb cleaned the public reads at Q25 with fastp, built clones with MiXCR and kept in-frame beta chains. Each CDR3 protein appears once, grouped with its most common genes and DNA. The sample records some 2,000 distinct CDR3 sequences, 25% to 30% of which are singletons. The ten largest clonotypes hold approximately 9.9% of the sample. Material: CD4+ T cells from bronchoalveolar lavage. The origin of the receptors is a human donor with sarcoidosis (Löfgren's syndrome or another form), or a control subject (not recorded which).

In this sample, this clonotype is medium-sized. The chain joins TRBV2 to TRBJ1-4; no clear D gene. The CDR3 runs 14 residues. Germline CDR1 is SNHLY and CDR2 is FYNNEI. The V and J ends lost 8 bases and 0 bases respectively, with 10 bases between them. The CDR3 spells CASATLTTNEKLFF. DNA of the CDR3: TGTGCCAGCGCGACACTGACAACTAATGAAAAACTGTTTTTT.

CDR3: CASSGSRGTEAFF. DNA for the CDR3: TGTGCCAGCAGCGGGTCGCGTGGCACTGAAGCTTTCTTT. The chain joins TRBV7-2 to TRBJ1-1; D ambiguous. Deletions cut 5 bases from V and 4 bases from J, with 11 bases between. The CDR3 length is 13 residues. CDR1 and CDR2 (germline): SGHTA, FQGNSA.

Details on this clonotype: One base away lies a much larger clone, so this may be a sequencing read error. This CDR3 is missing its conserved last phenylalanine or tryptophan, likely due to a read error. The DNA for the CDR3 is TGTACCAGCAGCACAACAGTTTACGAGCAGTACCTC. As protein: CTSSTTVYEQYL. This chain links TRBV6-1 with TRBJ2-7; D gene ambiguous. The CDR3 has 12 residues. The germline gives CDR1 MNHNS, CDR2 SASEGT.

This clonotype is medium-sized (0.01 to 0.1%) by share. CDR3 DNA sequence: TGTGCCAGCTCACCAGGGGCAGTATCCCAAGAGACCCAGTACTTC. Translated, it gives CASSPGAVSQETQYF. V is TRBV18 and J is TRBJ2-5; TRBD1 might be the D (5 bases). In germline, CDR1 is KGHSH, CDR2 LQKENI. The V and J ends lost 2 bases and 1 base respectively, with 11 bases between them. This CDR3 comprises 15 residues.

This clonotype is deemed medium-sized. Here the CDR3 reads CSARGFGGETQYF. The DNA for the CDR3 is TGCAGTGCTAGAGGATTCGGCGGCGAGACCCAGTACTTC. The chain combines TRBV20-1 with TRBJ2-5; no firm D call. Germline lookup yields CDR1 DFQATT and CDR2 SNEGSKA (reference sequence). This CDR3 comprises 13 residues. V lost 1 base, J lost 5 bases, and 11 bases lay in between.

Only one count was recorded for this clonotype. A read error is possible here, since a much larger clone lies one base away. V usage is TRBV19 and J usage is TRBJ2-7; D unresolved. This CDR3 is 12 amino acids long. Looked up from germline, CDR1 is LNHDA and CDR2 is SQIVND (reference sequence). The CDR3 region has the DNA TGTGCCAGTAGCCCGACCACCTACGGGCAGTACTTC. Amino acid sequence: CASSPTTYGQYF.

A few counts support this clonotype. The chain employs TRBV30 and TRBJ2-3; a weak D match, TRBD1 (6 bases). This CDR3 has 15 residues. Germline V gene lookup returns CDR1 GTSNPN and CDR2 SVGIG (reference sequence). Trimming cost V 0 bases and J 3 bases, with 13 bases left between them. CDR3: CAWSVQGKGTDTQYF. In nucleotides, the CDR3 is TGTGCCTGGAGTGTACAGGGAAAAGGGACAGATACGCAGTATTTT.

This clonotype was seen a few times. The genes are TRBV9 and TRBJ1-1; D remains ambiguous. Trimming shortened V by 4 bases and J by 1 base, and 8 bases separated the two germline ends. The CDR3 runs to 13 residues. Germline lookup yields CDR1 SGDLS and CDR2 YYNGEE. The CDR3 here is CASSNERNTEAFF. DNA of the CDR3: TGTGCCAGCAGCAACGAAAGGAACACTGAAGCTTTCTTT.

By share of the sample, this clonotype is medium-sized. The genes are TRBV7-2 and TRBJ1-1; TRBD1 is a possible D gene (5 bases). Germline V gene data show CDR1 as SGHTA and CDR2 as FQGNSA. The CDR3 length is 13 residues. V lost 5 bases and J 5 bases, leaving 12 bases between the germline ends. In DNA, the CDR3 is TGTGCCAGCAGCCACGGGACGGTTACTGAAGCTTTCTTT. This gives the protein CASSHGTVTEAFF.

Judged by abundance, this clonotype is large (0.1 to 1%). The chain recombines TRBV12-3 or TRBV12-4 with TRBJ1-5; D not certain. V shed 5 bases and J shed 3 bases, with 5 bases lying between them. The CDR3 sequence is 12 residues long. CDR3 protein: CASSPYNQPQHF. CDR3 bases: TGTGCCAGCAGTCCCTACAATCAGCCCCAGCATTTT.

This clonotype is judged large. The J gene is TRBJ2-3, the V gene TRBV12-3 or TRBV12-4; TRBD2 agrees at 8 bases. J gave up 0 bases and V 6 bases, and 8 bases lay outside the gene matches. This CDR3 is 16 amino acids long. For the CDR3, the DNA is TGTGCCAGCAGCCCTCGGACTAGCTCGAGCACAGATACGCAGTATTTT. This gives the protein CASSPRTSSSTDTQYF.

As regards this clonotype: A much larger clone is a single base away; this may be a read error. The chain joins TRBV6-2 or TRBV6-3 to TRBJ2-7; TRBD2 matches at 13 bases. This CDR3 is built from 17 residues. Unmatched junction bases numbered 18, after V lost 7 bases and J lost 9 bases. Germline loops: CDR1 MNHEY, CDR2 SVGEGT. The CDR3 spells CASITKGLAGDPHGQYF. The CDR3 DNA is TGTGCCAGCATCACCAAAGGACTAGCGGGGGATCCACACGGGCAGTACTTC.

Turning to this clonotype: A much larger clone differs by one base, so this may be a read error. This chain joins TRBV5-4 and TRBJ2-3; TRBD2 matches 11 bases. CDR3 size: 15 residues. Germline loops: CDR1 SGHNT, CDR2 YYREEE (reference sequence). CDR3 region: CANSRSGGAPDTRYF. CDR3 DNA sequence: TGTGCCAACAGCCGTAGCGGGGGGGCCCCAGATACGCGGTATTTT.

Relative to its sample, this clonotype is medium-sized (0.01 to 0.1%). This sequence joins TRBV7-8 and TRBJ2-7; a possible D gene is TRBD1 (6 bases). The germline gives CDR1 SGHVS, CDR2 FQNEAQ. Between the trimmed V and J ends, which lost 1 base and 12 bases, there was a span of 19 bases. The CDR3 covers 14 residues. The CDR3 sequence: CASSLGTVSQVGYF. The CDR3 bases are TGTGCCAGCAGCTTAGGGACAGTGAGCCAAGTTGGGTACTTC. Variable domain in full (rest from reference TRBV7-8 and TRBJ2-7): GAGVSQSPRYKVAKRGQDVALRCDPISGHVSLFWYQQALGQGPEFLTYFQNEAQLDKSGLPSDRFFAERPEGSVSTLKIQRTQQEDSAVYLCASSLGTVSQVGYFGPGTRLTVT.

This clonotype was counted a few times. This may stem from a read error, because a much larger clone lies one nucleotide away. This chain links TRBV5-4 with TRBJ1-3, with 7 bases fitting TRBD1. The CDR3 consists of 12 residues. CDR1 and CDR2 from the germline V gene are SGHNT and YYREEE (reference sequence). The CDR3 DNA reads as TGTGCCAGCGGCTTGGACCGACAGGGCCTATATTTT. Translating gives CASGLDRQGLYF.

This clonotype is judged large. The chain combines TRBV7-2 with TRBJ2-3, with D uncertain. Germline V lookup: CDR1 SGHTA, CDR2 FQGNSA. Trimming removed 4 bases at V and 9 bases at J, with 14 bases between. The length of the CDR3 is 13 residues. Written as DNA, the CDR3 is TGTGCCAGCAGCTCCTTTTCGCGTGGGACGCAGTATTTT. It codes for CASSSFSRGTQYF.

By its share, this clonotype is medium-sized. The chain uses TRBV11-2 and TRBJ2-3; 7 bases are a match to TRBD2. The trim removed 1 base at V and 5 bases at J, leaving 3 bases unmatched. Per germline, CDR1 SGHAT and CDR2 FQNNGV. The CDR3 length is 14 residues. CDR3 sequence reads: CASSLAGGRDTQYF. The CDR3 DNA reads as TGTGCCAGCAGCTTAGCGGGAGGTAGAGATACGCAGTATTTT.

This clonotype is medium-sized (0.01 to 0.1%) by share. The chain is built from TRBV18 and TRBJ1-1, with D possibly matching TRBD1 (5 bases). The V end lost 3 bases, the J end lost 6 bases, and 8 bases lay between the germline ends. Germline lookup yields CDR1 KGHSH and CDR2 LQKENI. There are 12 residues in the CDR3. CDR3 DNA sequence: TGTGCCAGCTCACCTGACAGCGCTGAAGCTTTCTTT. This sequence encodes CASSPDSAEAFF.

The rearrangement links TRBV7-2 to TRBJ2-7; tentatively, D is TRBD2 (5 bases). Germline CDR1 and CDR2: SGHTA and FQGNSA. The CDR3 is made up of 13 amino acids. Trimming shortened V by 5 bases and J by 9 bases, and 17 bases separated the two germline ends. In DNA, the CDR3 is TGTGCCAGCAGCCCCCAGGAGGCCGGCGTGCAGTACTTC. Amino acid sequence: CASSPQEAGVQYF.

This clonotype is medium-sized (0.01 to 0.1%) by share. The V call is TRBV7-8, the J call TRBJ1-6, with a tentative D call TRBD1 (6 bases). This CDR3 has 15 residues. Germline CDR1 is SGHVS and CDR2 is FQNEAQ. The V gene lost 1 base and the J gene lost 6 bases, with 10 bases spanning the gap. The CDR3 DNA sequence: TGTGCCAGCAGCTTAGGGAACAGGGCTAATTCACCCCTCCACTTT. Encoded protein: CASSLGNRANSPLHF.

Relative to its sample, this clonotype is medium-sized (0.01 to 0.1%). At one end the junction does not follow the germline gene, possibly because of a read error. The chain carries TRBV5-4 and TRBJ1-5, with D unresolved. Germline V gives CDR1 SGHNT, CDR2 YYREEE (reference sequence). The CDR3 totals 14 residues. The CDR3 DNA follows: TGTGCCACCAGCCAGGACTATAGCAATCAGCCCCAGCATTTT. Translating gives CATSQDYSNQPQHF.

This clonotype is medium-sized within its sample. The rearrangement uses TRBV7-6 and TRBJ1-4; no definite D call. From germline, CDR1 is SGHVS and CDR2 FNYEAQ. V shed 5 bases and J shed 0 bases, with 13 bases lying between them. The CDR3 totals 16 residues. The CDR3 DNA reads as TGTGCCAGCAGCGACTTGGGCCTTGCAACTAATGAAAAACTGTTTTTT. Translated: CASSDLGLATNEKLFF.

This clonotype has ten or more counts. Written as DNA, the CDR3 is TGTGCCAGCAGTTTCCGATGGGGGGGCCGTGGAGATACGCAGTATTTT. Translating it yields CASSFRWGGRGDTQYF. The chain is built from TRBV5-5 and TRBJ2-3, with D possibly TRBD2 on 7 matching bases. The CDR3 length is 16 residues. The V end was cut by 5 bases, the J end by 5 bases, with 21 bases between. Germline CDR1 is SGHKS and CDR2 is YYEKEE (reference sequence).

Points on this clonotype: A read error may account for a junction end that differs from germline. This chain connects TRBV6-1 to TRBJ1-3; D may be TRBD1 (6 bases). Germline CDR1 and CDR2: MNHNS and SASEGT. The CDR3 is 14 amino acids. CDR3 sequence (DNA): TGTGCCAGCGGCGAACAGGGTTCTGGAATCACCATATATTTT. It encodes CASGEQGSGITIYF.

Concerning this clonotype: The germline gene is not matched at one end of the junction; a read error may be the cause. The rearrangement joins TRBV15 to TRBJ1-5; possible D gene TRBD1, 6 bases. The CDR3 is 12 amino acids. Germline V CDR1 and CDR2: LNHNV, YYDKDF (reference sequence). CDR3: CASSRDRQAQHF. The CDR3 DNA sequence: TGTGCCTCCAGCAGAGACCGACAGGCCCAGCATTTT.

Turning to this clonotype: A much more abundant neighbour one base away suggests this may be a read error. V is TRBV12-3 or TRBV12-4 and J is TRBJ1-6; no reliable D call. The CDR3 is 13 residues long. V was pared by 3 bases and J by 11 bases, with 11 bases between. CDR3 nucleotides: TGTGCCAGCAGTTTGGGCAGAGATCCACCCCTCCACTTT. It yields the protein CASSLGRDPPLHF.